This T cell receptor beta chain appears in the sequencing data of a study of T cell repertoires and HLA-DP antigens. Turning to this clone: The antigen is not known.

Repertoires were generated with immunoSEQ multiplex PCR, while TCRdb's copy carries only in-frame clones and drops some. The data show roughly 120,000 clones, nearly 95% seen once. There are 17 residues in the CDR3. Trimming left V 3 bases short and J 2 bases short, with 20 bases between. Germline CDR1 and CDR2: SGHNT and YYREEE (reference sequence). The chain uses TRBV5-4 and TRBJ2-5; D may be TRBD1 (6 bases). The sample consisted of CD4+ T cells from PBMCs. This clonotype was sampled from a woman aged 18-29 years in good health and CMV-seronegative. Written as DNA, the CDR3 is TGTGCCAGCAGCTCCCCCGGCCCTGGGACAAGACAAGAGACCCAGTACTTC. This gives the protein CASSSPGPGTRQETQYF.